The clone carrying this TCR beta chain is a singleton in its sample. What it recognizes is unknown. This sample stems from a study of cytomegalovirus exposure and HLA in healthy donors. The CDR3 is 16 residues long. With V trimmed by 4 bases and J by 3 bases, 11 bases remained unmatched. Germline values: CDR1 MDHEN, CDR2 SYDVKM. Whole-study findings and limits: High specificity and sensitivity for cytomegalovirus status were reported for the classifier. With further analysis later on, most CMV-associated TCR beta chains appeared HLA-restricted.

The PCR used 60 Vbeta and 13 Jbeta primers. Libraries were prepared by immunoSEQ multiplex PCR; TCRdb keeps only in-frame clonotypes and omits some of them. The data show around 140,000 clones, around 78% seen once. The chain combines TRBV28 with TRBJ2-7; 8 bases align to TRBD1. Material for sequencing was PBMCs. This TCR derives from a woman aged 40 to 50 in good health and CMV-seropositive. The CDR3 spells CASSSIGQGGIYEQYF. For the CDR3, the DNA is TGTGCCAGCAGTTCAATAGGACAGGGCGGGATCTACGAGCAGTACTTC.